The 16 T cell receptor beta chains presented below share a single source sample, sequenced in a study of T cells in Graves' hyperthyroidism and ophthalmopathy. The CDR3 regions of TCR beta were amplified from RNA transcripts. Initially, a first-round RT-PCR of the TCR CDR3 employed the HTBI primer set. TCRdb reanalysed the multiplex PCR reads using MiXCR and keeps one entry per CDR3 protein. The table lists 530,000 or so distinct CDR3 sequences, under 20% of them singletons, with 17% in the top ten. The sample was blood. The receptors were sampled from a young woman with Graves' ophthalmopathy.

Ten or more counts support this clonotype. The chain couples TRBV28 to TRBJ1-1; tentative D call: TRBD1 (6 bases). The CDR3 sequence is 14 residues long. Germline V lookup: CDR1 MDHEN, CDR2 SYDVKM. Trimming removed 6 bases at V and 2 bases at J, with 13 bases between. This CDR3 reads CASRPDRLNTEAFF. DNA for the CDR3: TGTGCCAGCAGACCTGACAGGCTAAACACTGAAGCTTTCTTT.

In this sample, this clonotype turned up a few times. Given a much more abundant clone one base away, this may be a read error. This chain's CDR3 is CASGPYRGGSYEQYF. In nucleotides, the CDR3 is TGTGCCAGCGGACCCTACAGGGGGGGGTCCTACGAGCAGTACTTC. The rearrangement joins TRBV5-5 to TRBJ2-7; possibly TRBD1 for D (8 bases). This CDR3 is 15 amino acids long. Germline V gives CDR1 SGHKS, CDR2 YYEKEE (reference sequence). Trimming pared 7 bases from V and 1 base from J, leaving 18 bases between.

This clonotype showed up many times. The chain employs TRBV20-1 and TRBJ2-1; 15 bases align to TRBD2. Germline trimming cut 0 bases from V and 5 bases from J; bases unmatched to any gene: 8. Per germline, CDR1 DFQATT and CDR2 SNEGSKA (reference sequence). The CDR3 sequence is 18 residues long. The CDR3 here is CSARDWGTSGGFHNEQFF. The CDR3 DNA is TGCAGTGCTAGAGATTGGGGGACTAGCGGGGGGTTTCACAATGAGCAGTTCTTC.

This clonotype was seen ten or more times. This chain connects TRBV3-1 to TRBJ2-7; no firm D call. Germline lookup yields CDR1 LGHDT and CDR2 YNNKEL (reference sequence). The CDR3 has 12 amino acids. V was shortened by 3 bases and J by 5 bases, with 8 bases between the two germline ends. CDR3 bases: TGTGCCAGCAGCCATAGGAATAACGAGCAGTACTTC. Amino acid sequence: CASSHRNNEQYF.

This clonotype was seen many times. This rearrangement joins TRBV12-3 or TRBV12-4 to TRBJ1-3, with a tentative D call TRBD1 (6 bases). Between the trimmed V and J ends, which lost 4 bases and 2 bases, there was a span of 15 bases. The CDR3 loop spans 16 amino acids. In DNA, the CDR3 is TGTGCCAGCAGTTCCTCGGCAGGGGTCGCTGGAAACACCATATATTTT. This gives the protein CASSSSAGVAGNTIYF.

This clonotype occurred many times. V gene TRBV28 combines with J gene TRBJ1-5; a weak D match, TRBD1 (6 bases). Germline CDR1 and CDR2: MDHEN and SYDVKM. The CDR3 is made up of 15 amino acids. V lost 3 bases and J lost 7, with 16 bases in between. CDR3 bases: TGTGCCAGCAGTTTGGGGCAGGGGTTTCGGCAGCCCCAGCATTTT. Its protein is CASSLGQGFRQPQHF.

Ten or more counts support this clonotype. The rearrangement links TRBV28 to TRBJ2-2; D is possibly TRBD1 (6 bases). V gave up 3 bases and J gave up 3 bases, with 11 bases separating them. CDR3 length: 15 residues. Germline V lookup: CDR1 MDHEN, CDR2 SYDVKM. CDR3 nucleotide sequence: TGTGCCAGCAGTTTTTCACAGGGTGACACCGGGGAGCTGTTTTTT. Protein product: CASSFSQGDTGELFF.

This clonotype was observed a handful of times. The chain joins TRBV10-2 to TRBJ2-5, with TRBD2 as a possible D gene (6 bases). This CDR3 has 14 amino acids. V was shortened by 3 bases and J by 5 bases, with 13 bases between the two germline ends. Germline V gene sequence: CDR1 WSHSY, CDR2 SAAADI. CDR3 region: CASSDWGRLETQYF. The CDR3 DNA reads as TGCGCCAGCAGTGATTGGGGGAGGCTGGAGACCCAGTACTTC.

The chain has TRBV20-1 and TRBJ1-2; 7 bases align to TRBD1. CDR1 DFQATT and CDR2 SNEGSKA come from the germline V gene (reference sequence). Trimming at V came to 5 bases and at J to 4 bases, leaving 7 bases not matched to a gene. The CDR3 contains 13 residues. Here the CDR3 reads CSAEERDSYGYTF. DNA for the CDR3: TGCAGTGCTGAAGAAAGGGACAGCTATGGCTACACCTTC.

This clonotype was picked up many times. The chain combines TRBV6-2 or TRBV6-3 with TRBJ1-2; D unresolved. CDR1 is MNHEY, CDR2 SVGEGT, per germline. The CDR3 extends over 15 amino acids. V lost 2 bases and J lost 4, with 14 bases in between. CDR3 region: CASSYLRTKGYGYTF. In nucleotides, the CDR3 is TGTGCCAGCAGTTACCTCCGGACTAAAGGCTATGGCTACACCTTC.

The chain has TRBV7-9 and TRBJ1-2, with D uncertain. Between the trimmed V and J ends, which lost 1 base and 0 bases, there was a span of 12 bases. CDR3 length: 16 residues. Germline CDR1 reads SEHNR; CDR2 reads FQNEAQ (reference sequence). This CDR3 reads CASSLVRQPANYGYTF. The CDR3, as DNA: TGTGCCAGCAGCTTAGTCCGCCAGCCGGCTAACTATGGCTACACCTTC.

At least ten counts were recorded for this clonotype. The DNA for the CDR3 is TGTGCCAGCAGCCAGCAGGGGTTAGGGGGTGGCACTGAAGCTTTCTTT. Translated, it gives CASSQQGLGGGTEAFF. The V and J genes are TRBV3-1 and TRBJ1-1; a weak D match, TRBD1 (6 bases). The CDR3 has 16 amino acids. Trimming stripped 3 bases from V and 4 bases from J, with 18 bases between. CDR1 LGHDT and CDR2 YNNKEL come from the germline V gene (reference sequence).

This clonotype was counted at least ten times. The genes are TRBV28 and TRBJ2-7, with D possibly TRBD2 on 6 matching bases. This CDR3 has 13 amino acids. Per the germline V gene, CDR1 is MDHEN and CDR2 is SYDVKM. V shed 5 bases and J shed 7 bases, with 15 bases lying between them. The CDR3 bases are TGTGCCAGCAGTGGTATCGGGAGTTGGGAGCAGTACTTC. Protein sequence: CASSGIGSWEQYF.

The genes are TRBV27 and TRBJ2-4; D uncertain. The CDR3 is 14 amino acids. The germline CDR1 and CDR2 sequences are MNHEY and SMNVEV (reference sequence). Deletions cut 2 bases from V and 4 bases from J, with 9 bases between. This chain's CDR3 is CASSLGVQKNIQYF. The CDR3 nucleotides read TGTGCCAGCAGTTTAGGAGTGCAGAAAAACATTCAGTACTTC.

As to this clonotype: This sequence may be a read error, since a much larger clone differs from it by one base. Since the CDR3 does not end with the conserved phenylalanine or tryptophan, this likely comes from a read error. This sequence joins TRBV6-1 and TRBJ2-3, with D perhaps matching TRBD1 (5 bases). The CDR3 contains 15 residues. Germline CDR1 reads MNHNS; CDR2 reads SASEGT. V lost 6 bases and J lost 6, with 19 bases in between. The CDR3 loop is CASSPSRAGLDTQYL. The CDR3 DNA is TGTGCCAGCAGCCCAAGCAGGGCCGGTTTGGATACGCAGTATTTA.

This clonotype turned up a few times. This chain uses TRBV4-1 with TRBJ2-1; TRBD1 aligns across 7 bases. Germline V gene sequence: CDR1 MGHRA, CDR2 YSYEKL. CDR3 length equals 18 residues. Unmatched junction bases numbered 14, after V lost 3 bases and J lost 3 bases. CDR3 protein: CASSHAPTGQHRYNEQFF. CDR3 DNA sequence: TGCGCCAGCAGCCACGCACCCACGGGACAGCATCGCTACAATGAGCAGTTCTTC.